This entry features one T cell receptor (beta chain) sequence. The record originates from a study of technical replicates of blood from a handful of donors. TCRdb keeps only in-frame clones here, not all; method: immunoSEQ multiplex PCR. The data contain about 94,000 clones, almost 96% of them singletons. Trimming took off 2 bases at V and 0 bases at J, with 5 bases between the two ends. In germline, CDR1 is MNHEY, CDR2 SVGAGI. This CDR3 comprises 13 residues. V gene TRBV6-5 combines with J gene TRBJ2-7, with a weak D call TRBD1 (5 bases). Sequencing used T cells isolated from PBMCs. The sequence came from a human donor in good health. The CDR3 region is CASSYGASYEQYF. The CDR3 nucleotides are TGTGCCAGCAGTTACGGGGCCTCCTACGAGCAGTACTTC.